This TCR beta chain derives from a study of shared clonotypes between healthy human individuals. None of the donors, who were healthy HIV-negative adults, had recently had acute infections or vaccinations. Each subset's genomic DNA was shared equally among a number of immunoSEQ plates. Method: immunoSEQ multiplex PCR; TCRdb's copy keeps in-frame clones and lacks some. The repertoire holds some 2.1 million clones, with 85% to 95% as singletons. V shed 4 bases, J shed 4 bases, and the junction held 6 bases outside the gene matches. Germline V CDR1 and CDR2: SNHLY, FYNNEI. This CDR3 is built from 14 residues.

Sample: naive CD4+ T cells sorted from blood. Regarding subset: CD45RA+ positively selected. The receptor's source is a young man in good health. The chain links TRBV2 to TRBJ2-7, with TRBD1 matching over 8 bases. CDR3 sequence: CASSADRVPYEQYF. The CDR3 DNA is TGTGCCAGCAGTGCGGACAGGGTCCCTTACGAGCAGTACTTC.